A single sample is the source of the 7 T cell receptor beta chains below, sequenced in a study of cytomegalovirus exposure and HLA in healthy donors. 60 Vbeta and 13 Jbeta primers were used in PCR. Produced via immunoSEQ multiplex PCR; TCRdb's table is partial and in-frame only. The profile shows about 88,000 clones, 79% of them singletons. The sequencing sample was made of PBMCs. The receptor source for this set is a man aged 25-45 years in good health and CMV-seronegative.

This chain uses TRBV18 with TRBJ2-6, with 10 nucleotides matching TRBD1. Germline CDR1 reads KGHSH; CDR2 reads LQKENI. J was trimmed by 4 bases and V by 3 bases; bases with no gene match: 12. The CDR3 is 19 residues long. The CDR3 reads CASSPRPGQGIRGANVLTF. The CDR3 region has the DNA TGTGCCAGCTCACCCCGCCCGGGACAGGGGATTCGCGGGGCCAACGTCCTGACTTTC.

This sequence joins TRBV5-1 and TRBJ2-1; D unclear. Germline V gene sequence: CDR1 SGHRS, CDR2 YFSETQ. V was clipped by 5 bases and J by 0 bases, with 9 bases between them. This CDR3 comprises 14 residues. The CDR3 reads CASRAASSYNEQFF. The CDR3 coding sequence is TGCGCCAGCAGGGCCGCCAGCTCCTACAATGAGCAGTTCTTC.

The chain has TRBV27 and TRBJ2-3; 9 bases map to TRBD1. There are 16 residues in the CDR3. Trimming removed 6 bases from V and 2 bases from J; junction bases left unmatched: 9. Germline V gene lookup returns CDR1 MNHEY and CDR2 SMNVEV (reference sequence). CDR3 DNA: TGTGCCAGCAGCCTGGGACAGGGAGGATTCACAGATACGCAGTATTTT. Amino acids: CASSLGQGGFTDTQYF.

This clone was seen more than once but under ten times. The chain employs TRBV6-6 and TRBJ1-1; no clear D gene. Germline CDR1 MNHNY, CDR2 SVGAGI (reference sequence). The CDR3 runs to 15 residues. Between the trimmed V and J ends, which lost 4 bases and 5 bases, there was a span of 17 bases. Here the CDR3 reads CASSSQAGSRTEAFF. CDR3 DNA sequence: TGTGCCAGCAGTTCCCAGGCGGGAAGTCGGACTGAAGCTTTCTTT.

The table lists this clone with a count of one. This sequence joins TRBV5-6 and TRBJ1-1; D is unresolved. Germline V gene lookup returns CDR1 SGHDT and CDR2 YYEEEE. The CDR3 has 13 residues. Trimming took 0 bases from V and 3 from J, leaving 6 bases between them. CDR3 nucleotide sequence: TGTGCCAGCAGCTTGGGGGGAGACACTGAAGCTTTCTTT. This gives the protein CASSLGGDTEAFF.

This clone was recorded a few times. The J gene is TRBJ2-3, the V gene TRBV6-5; D might be TRBD2 (5 bases). Germline-derived CDR1 and CDR2 are MNHEY and SVGAGI. There are 12 residues in the CDR3. V lost 6 bases and J 6 bases, leaving 10 bases between the germline ends. The CDR3: CASSMTGDTQYF. In DNA, the CDR3 is TGTGCCAGCAGCATGACGGGGGATACGCAGTATTTT.

The chain is built from TRBV27 and TRBJ1-6, with TRBD1 identical over 7 bases. The junction had 3 bases not matched to a gene; V was cut back by 9 bases and J by 4 bases. The CDR3 runs to 13 residues. Looked up from germline, CDR1 is MNHEY and CDR2 is SMNVEV (reference sequence). CDR3 protein: CASTGQYNSPLHF. In nucleotides, the CDR3 is TGTGCCAGTACGGGACAGTATAATTCACCCCTCCACTTT.